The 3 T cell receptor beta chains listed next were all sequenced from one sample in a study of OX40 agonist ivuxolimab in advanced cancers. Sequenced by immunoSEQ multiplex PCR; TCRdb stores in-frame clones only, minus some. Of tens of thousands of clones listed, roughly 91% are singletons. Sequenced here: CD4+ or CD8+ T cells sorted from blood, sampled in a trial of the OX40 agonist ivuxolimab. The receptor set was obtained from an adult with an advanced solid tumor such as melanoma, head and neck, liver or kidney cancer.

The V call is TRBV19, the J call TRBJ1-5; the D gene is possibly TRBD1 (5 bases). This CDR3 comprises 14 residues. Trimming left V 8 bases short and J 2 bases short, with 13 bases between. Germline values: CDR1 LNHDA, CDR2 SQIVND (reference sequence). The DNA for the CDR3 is TGTGCCAGTGAAAGGGGAGTGGGCAATCAGCCCCAGCATTTT. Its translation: CASERGVGNQPQHF. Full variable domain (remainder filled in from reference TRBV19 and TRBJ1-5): DGGITQSPKYLFRKEGQNVTLSCEQNLNHDAMYWYRQDPGQGLRLIYYSQIVNDFQKGDIAEGYSVSREKKESFPLTVTSAQKNPTAFYLCASERGVGNQPQHFGDGTRLSIL.

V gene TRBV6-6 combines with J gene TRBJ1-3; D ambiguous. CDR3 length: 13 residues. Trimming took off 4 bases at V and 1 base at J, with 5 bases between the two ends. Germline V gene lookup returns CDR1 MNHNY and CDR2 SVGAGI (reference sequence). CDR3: CASSSGSGNTIYF. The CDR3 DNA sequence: TGTGCCAGCAGTTCGGGATCTGGAAACACCATATATTTT.

For the CDR3, the DNA is TGTGCCAGCAGCTTAGATGCCCCGGGACTAGCGGACCCCGAAGAGACCCAGTACTTC. Its translation is CASSLDAPGLADPEETQYF. V and J are TRBV11-2 and TRBJ2-5, with 11 nucleotides matching TRBD2. The length of the CDR3 is 19 residues. The V gene end was trimmed by 0 bases and the J gene end by 3 bases; junction bases not matched to a gene: 12. Germline CDR1 reads SGHAT; CDR2 reads FQNNGV.